The sequence of this TCR beta chain was determined in a study of identical twins. Unique molecular identifiers were present on the cDNA, and a universal primer site came from template switching. One entry per CDR3 protein results from TCRdb running MiXCR on the 5' RACE reads. Of a few hundred thousand distinct CDR3 sequences in the sample, approximately 8.6% were seen once. Study-level findings and limits: Out-of-frame alpha sequences that twins shared showed excess low generation probability. While abundant cord blood beta clonotypes carried fewer insertions, memory repertoires showed no such pattern.

This clonotype was counted a few times. The antigen remains undetermined. The same sample was also used in a study of yellow fever vaccine responses in identical twins.

The sequenced material came from CD8+ T cells sorted from blood. The receptor comes from a woman younger than 35 in good health.

CDR3 sequence reads: CASSPRNYGYTF. Written as DNA, the CDR3 is TGTGCCAGCAGTCCCAGAAACTATGGCTACACCTTC. The genes are TRBV12-3 or TRBV12-4 and TRBJ1-2; D gene ambiguous. V was pared by 5 bases and J by 2 bases, with 6 bases between. The CDR3 is made up of 12 amino acids.